This TCR beta chain derives from a study of T cell responses to AZD1222 COVID-19 vaccine. This CDR3 spans 18 amino acids. Produced via immunoSEQ multiplex PCR; TCRdb's table is partial and in-frame only. Among approximately 150,000 clones listed, around nine tenths were seen once. This specimen was peripheral blood, taken 28 days after the second AZD1222 dose. The chain recombines TRBV21-1 with TRBJ1-4. TRBV21-1 is labeled a pseudogene. This sequence originates from an adult who received the AZD1222 COVID-19 vaccine. CDR3 amino acids: CARASGGQGPATNEKLFF. The CDR3 nucleotides are TGTGCCAGGGCCTCCGGGGGGCAGGGGCCTGCAACTAATGAAAAACTGTTTTTT.